The clone carrying this TCR beta chain has a handful of counts. Researchers took RNA transcripts and amplified the TCR beta CDR3 regions from them. An initial round of RT-PCR targeting the TCR CDR3 relied on the HTBI primer set. MiXCR, applied by TCRdb to the multiplex PCR reads, yields one record per CDR3 protein. The table records around 690,000 distinct CDR3 sequences, more than 20% of them present only once. Diagnosing involved the use of clinical symptoms, serum thyroxine and TRAb, thyroid ultrasound and orbital computed tomography. J gave up 8 bases and V 9 bases, and 13 bases lay outside the gene matches. The V gene's germline CDR1 is MNHEY and CDR2 SVGEGT. CDR3 length: 14 residues. The data derive from a study of T cells in Graves' hyperthyroidism and ophthalmopathy.

What was sequenced was blood. The sequence came from a man younger than 45 with Graves' ophthalmopathy. The V gene is TRBV6-2 or TRBV6-3, the J gene TRBJ1-3; 7 nucleotides align to TRBD1. The CDR3 sequence is CARTGTALWDTIYF. CDR3 DNA sequence: TGTGCCAGAACCGGGACAGCGCTTTGGGACACCATATATTTT.